This T cell receptor (beta chain) was documented in a study of beta chain features in type 1 diabetes. Findings and caveats of the study: Insertion counts at VDJ junctions were lower in type 1 diabetes patients, who also showed more deletions there. Any HLA type influence on TCRB rearrangement was left unresolved here.

What was sequenced were expressed TCRB transcripts, since all of the isolated RNA had been reverse transcribed. This table comes from immunoSEQ multiplex PCR, and its TCRdb copy is limited to in-frame clones, with some not included. The data show about 620,000 clones, roughly 15% seen once. Turning to this clone: What it binds is unknown.

Naive, central memory, regulatory and stem cell-like memory cells within the CD4+ compartment were sorted using CD45RO/CCR7/CD25/CD127/CD95/CD27. The TCR comes from a man between 18 and 35 years old in good health. The sample was naive CD4+ T cells from blood.

The CDR3 loop is CATSRDLQVYRSGANVLTF. The CDR3 DNA sequence: TGTGCCACCAGCAGAGATTTACAGGTCTATCGCTCTGGGGCCAACGTCCTGACTTTC. This chain joins TRBV15 and TRBJ2-6; D is possibly TRBD1 (5 bases). There are 19 residues in the CDR3. Germline CDR1 and CDR2: LNHNV and YYDKDF (reference sequence). Trimming removed 0 bases from V and 0 bases from J, with 15 bases in between.